This T cell receptor (beta chain) is drawn from a study of T-cell reconstitution after alpha-beta-depleted transplantation in children. This clonotype was detected ten times or more. TCRbeta library preparation incorporated unique molecular identifiers. TCRdb recomputed calls from the PCR reads with MiXCR, one row per CDR3 protein. The repertoire holds around 200,000 distinct CDR3 sequences, with 6% to 7% as singletons. Germline V CDR1 and CDR2: LGHNA, YSLEER. The CDR3 has 17 amino acids. With 4 bases clipped from V and 0 bases from J, the junction kept 7 bases outside the gene matches. The material sequenced was PBMCs from the stem cell graft donor, taken from the stem cell graft. The rearrangement links TRBV4-3 to TRBJ2-2; TRBD2 aligns across 8 bases. The receptor was isolated from a human donor who donated a stem cell graft to a child with Wiskott-Aldrich syndrome. The DNA for the CDR3 is TGCGCCAGCAGCCCGAAAAGACTAGCGTCGAACACCGGGGAGCTGTTTTTT. Encoded protein: CASSPKRLASNTGELFF.